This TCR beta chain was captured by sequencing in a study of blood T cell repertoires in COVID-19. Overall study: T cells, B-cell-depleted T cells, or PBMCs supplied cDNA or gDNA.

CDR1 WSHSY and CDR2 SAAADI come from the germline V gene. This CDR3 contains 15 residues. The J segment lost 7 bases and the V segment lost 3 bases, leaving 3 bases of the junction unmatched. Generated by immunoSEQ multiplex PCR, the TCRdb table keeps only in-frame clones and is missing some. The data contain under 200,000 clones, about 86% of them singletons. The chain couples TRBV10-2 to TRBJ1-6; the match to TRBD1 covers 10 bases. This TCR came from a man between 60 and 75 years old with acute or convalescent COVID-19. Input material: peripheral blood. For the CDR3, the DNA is TGCGCCAGCAGTGATCCGGACAGGGGGAATTCACCCCTCCACTTT. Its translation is CASSDPDRGNSPLHF.